The sequence of this T cell receptor beta chain was determined in a study of siplizumab effects on memory and regulatory T cells (dated by TCRdb to between 2017 and 2020). Regarding the research as a whole: The study looked at the effect of siplizumab, an anti-CD2 antibody, on alloreactive T-cell subsets in allogeneic mixed lymphocyte reactions made from human PBMCs.

Counted from cysteine to phenylalanine, this CDR3 has 16 amino acids. This entry keeps only the CDR3 DNA: 48 bases, framed from base 1. The trim is 0 bases for V and 0 bases for J, with a gap of 10 bases between the germline ends. The germline V gene supplies CDR1 MGHRA and CDR2 YSYEKL. TCRbeta CDR3 sequencing was performed on sorted unstimulated T cells and on proliferating T cells recovered from mixed lymphocyte reactions. Fresh whole blood from some ten HLA-typed healthy donors was used as the source from which PBMCs were isolated. What the work shows at the level of the full study, not this receptor alone: Because sequences below about 10^-5 frequency were poorly captured, only a minor fraction of alloreactive clones could be mapped to unstimulated subsets. Unstimulated naive T cells appeared to be more diverse than memory T cells, and naive cells seemed to make a substantial contribution to the alloresponse. No functional confirmation was obtained for the suppressive function of proliferating Tregs from siplizumab cultures. About 75-97% of proliferating CD4+ or CD8+ clones could not be given a naive or memory phenotype. Siplizumab significantly reduced the cumulative frequency of alloreactive sequences traceable to unstimulated CD4+ memory T cells. In reactions with siplizumab, an average of approximately 69% of mappable alloreactive CD4+ clones were Treg-derived, compared with approximately 29% in control reactions.

Libraries were constructed by the immunoSEQ multiplex PCR assay. The deep sequencing platform assayed roughly 10^5 TCR templates per sample. Genomic DNA extracted from sorted T cells was used for TCRbeta CDR3 sequencing. The original methods were these. Clonal analysis of TCRbeta CDR3 data was done in the R programming language. Unstimulated samples were compared with post-reaction CFSE-low samples to define alloreactive CD4+ and CD8+ clones. Regulatory or non-regulatory origin of alloreactive CD4+ clones was assigned by matching sequences to the sorted unstimulated Treg and non-Treg repertoires. TCRdb holds this immuneACCESS table with in-frame rearrangements only. Some clones are missing; in checked studies, unresolved V genes explain under half, and the rest has no known cause. The V and J calls and the clone size are those of that table, but D and trimming were determined from the DNA. The sample table shows about 110,000 clones, and about 93% are seen once. 0.25% to 0.35% of the sample comes from the top ten.

This clone appeared once. Its recognized antigen is unknown. No base quality information exists; no much larger clone differs at one position. The TCR was taken from a human donor in good health. Sequencing was done on a sample of CD4+ T cells sorted from blood. The chain uses TRBV4-1 and TRBJ2-3, and perhaps TRBD2 as D gene, on 6 matching bases. The DNA sequence is as follows: TGCGCCAGCAGCCAAGATCGGGGGAGTAGCACAGATACGCAGTATTTT. Protein translation: CASSQDRGSSTDTQYF.